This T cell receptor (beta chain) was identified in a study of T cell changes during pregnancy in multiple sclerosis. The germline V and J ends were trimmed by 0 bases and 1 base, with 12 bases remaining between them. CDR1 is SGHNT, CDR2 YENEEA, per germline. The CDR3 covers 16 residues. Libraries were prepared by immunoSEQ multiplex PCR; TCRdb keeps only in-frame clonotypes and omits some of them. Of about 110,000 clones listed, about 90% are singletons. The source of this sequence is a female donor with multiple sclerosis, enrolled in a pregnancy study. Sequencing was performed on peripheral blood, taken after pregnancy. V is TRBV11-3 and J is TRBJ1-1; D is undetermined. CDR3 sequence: CASSLDLSRGNTEAFF. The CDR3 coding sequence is TGTGCCAGCAGCTTAGATCTGAGTCGGGGGAACACTGAAGCTTTCTTT.